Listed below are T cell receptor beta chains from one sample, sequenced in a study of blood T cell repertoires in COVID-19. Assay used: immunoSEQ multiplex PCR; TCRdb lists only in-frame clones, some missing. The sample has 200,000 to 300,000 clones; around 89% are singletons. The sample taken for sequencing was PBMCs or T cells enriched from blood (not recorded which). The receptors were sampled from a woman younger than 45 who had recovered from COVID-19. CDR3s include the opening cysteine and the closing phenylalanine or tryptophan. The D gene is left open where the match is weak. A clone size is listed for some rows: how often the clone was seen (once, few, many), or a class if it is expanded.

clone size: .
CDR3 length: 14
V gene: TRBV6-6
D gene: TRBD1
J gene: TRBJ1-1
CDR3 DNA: TGTGCCAGCAGTACCAGGGGGCCGGACACTGAAGCTTTCTTT
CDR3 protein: CASSTRGPDTEAFF

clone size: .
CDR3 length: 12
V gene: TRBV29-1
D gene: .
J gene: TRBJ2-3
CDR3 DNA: TGCAGCGTTGCCTTCGGGGCAGATACGCAGTATTTT
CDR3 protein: CSVAFGADTQYF

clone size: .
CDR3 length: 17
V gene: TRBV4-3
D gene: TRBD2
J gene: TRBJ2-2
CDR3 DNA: TGCGCCAGCAGCCAAGATATCCTAGCGGGACGTGCCGGGGAGCTGTTTTTT
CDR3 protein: CASSQDILAGRAGELFF

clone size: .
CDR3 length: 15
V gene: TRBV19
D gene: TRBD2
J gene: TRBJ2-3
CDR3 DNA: TGTGCCAGTAGCCAGACTAGCAGTAGCACAGATACGCAGTATTTT
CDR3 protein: CASSQTSSSTDTQYF

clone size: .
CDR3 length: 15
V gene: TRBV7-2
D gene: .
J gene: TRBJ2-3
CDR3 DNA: TGTGCCAGCAGCTTAGTTTTAGCGGCTTCAGATACGCAGTATTTT
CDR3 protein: CASSLVLAASDTQYF

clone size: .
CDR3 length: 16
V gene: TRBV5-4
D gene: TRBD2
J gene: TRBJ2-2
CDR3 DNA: TGTGCCAGCAGCTTTCGGACTAGCGGGAACACCGGGGAGCTGTTTTTT
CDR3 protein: CASSFRTSGNTGELFF

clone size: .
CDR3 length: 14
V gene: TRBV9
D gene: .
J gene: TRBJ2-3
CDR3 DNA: TGTGCCAGCAGCGTAGGGGCAGGCACAGATACGCAGTATTTT
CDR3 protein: CASSVGAGTDTQYF

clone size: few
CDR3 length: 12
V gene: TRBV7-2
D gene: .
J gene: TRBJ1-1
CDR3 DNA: TGTGCCAGCAGCTGGGACACCACTGAAGCTTTCTTT
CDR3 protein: CASSWDTTEAFF

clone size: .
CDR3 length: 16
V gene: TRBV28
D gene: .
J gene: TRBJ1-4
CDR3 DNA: TGTGCCAGCAGTTTTAGCGTTGCAGGGGCTGGGGCAAAACTGTTTTTT
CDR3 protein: CASSFSVAGAGAKLFF

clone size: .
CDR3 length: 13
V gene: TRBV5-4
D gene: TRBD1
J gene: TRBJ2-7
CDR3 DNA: TGTGCCAGCAGAAGGGACAGAACTTACGAGCAGTACTTC
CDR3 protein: CASRRDRTYEQYF

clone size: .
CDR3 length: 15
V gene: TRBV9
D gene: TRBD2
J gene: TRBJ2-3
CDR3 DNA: TGTGCCAGCAGCGCGTTGACTAGCCAGACAGATACGCAGTATTTT
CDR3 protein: CASSALTSQTDTQYF

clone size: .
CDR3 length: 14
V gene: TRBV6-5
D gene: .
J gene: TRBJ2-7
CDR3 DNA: TGTGCCAGCAGCCCGACCTTCGACAGTCACGAGCAGTACTTC
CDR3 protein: CASSPTFDSHEQYF

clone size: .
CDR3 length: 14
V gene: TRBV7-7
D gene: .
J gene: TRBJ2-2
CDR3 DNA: TGTGCTAGCAGCTTAGGCTACTACACCGGGGAGCTGTTTTTT
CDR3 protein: CASSLGYYTGELFF

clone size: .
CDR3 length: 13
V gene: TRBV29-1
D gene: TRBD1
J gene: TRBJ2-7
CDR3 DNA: TGCAGCGTGATGGGACAGTACTCCTACGAGCAGTACTTC
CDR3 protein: CSVMGQYSYEQYF

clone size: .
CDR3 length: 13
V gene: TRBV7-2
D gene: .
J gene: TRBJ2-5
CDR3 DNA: TGTGCCAGCAGCTTCGACAGTCAAGAGACCCAGTACTTC
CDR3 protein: CASSFDSQETQYF

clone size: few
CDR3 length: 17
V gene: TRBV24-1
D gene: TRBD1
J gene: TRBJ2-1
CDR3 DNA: TGTGCCACCAAATCCGGGACAGGGGACAACTCCTACAATGAGCAGTTCTTC
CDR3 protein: CATKSGTGDNSYNEQFF

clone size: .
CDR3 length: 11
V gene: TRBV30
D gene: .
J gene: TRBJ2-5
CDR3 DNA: TGTGCCTGGAGTGGAGTAGAGACCCAGTACTTC
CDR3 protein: CAWSGVETQYF

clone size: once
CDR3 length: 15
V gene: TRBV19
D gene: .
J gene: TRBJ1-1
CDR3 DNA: TGTGCCAGTAGTATAGAGGGCAGAATGAACACTGAAGCTTTCTTT
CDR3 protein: CASSIEGRMNTEAFF

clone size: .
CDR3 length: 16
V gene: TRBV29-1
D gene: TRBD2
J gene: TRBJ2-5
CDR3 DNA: TGCAGCGTTGAAGGGGCTAGCGGGAGGGCCCGGGAGACCCAGTACTTC
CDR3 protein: CSVEGASGRARETQYF

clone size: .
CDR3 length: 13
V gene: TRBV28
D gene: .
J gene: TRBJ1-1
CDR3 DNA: TGTGCCAGCAGGCGTCAGGGGACCACTGAAGCTTTCTTT
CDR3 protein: CASRRQGTTEAFF

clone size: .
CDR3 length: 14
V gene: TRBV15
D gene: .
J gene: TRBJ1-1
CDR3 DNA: TGTGCCACCAGCAGAGAACTGGGAGACACTGAAGCTTTCTTT
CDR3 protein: CATSRELGDTEAFF

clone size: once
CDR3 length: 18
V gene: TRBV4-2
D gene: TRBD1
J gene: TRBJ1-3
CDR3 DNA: TGTGCCAGCAGCCAAGAACCGGACAGGGGGCTCTCTGGAAACACCATATATTTT
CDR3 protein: CASSQEPDRGLSGNTIYF

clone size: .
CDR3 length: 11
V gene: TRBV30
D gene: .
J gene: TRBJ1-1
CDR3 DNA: TGTGCCTGGAGTGGCGGGGGGGAAGCTTTCTTT
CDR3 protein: CAWSGGGEAFF

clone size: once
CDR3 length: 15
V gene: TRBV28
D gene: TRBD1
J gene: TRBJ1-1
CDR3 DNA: TGTGCCAGCAGGACTACAGGGGCCGAGAACACTGAAGCTTTCTTT
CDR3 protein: CASRTTGAENTEAFF

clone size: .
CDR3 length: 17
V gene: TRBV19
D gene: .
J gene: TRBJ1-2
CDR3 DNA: TGTGCCAGTAGCCAACCCGTACGAGGCTCCCCCCCCTATGGCTACACCTTC
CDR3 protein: CASSQPVRGSPPYGYTF

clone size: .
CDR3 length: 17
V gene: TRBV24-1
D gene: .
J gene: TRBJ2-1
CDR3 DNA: TGTGCCACCAGTGATCCCCTTGGGCAGGGCGACAACAATGAGCAGTTCTTC
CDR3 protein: CATSDPLGQGDNNEQFF

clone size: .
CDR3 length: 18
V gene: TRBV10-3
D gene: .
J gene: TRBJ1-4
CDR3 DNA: TGTGCCATCAGTGAGTCCCCACCAGGGTATTCAACTAATGAAAAACTGTTTTTT
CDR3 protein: CAISESPPGYSTNEKLFF

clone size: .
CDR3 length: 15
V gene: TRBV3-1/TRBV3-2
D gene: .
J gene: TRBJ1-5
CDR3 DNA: TGTGCCAGCAGCCAAGGTCAGGGGCCCAATCAGCCCCAGCATTTT
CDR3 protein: CASSQGQGPNQPQHF

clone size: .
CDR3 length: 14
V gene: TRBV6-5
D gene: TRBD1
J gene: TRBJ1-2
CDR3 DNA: TGTGCCAGCAGCTCACTAGACAGGGGGAAAGGCTACACCTTC
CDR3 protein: CASSSLDRGKGYTF

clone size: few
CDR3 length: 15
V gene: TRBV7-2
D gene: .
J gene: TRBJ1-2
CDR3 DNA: TGTGCCAGCAGCTTAAACAGACTAGCTAACTATGGCTACACCTTC
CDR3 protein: CASSLNRLANYGYTF

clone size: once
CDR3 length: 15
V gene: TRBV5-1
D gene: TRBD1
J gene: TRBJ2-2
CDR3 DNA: TGCGCCAGCAGCCGCTGGGACAGGGCGGCCGGGGAGCTGTTTTTT
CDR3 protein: CASSRWDRAAGELFF

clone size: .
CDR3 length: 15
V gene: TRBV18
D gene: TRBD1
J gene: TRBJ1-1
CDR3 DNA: TGTGCCAGCTCACCTCCGACAGGGTTGAACACTGAAGCTTTCTTT
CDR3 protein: CASSPPTGLNTEAFF

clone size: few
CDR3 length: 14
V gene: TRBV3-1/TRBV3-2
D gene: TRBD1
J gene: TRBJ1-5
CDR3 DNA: TGTGCCAGCAGTAGATCGACAGGGGTTCAGCCCCAGCATTTT
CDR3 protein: CASSRSTGVQPQHF

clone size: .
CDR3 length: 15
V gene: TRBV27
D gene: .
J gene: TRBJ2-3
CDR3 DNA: TGTGCCAGCAGTTTAAGAGGAATCCTCACAGATACGCAGTATTTT
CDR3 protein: CASSLRGILTDTQYF

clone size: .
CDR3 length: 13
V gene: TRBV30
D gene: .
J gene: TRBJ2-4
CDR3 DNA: TGTGCCTGGAGTATCCAGGGACTAAACATTCAGTACTTC
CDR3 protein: CAWSIQGLNIQYF

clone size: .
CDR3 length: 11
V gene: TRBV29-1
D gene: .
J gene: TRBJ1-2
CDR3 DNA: TGCAGCGTTCAGTATGACTATGGCTACACCTTC
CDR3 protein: CSVQYDYGYTF

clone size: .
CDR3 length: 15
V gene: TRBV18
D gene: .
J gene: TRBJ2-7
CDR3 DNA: TGTGCCAGCTCAAGGGACACCCCTAGCTCCTACGAGCAGTACTTC
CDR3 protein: CASSRDTPSSYEQYF

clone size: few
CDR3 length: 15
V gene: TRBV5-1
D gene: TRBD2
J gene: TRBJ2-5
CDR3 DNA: TGCGCCAGCAGCTTGACTAGCGGGAGTGTAGAGACCCAGTACTTC
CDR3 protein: CASSLTSGSVETQYF

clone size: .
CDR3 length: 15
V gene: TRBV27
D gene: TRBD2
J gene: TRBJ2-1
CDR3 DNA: TGTGCCAGCAGTTTCCTAGCGGGGACCTACAATGAGCAGTTCTTC
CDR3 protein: CASSFLAGTYNEQFF

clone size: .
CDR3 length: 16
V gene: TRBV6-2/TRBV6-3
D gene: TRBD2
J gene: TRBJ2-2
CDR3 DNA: TGTGCCAGCAGTTACGATACGGGAGGGCCAGCCGGGGAGCTGTTTTTT
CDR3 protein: CASSYDTGGPAGELFF

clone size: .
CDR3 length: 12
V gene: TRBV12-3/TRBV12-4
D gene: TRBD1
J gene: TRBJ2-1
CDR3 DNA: TGTGCCAGCAGTGGCAGGGACAGGGGGCAGTTCTTC
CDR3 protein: CASSGRDRGQFF

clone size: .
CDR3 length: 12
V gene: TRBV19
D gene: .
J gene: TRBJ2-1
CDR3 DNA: TGTGCCAGTAGTATAGAACGGGAGGAGCAGTTCTTC
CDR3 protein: CASSIEREEQFF

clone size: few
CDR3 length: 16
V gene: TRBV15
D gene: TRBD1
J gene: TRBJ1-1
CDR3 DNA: TGTGCCACCAGCGGTGGGACAGGGACGGAGGACACTGAAGCTTTCTTT
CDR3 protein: CATSGGTGTEDTEAFF

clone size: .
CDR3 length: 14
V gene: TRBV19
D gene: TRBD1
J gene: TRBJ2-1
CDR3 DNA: TGTGCCAGTAGCCCTCGGGACAGAGACAATGAGCAGTTCTTC
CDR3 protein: CASSPRDRDNEQFF

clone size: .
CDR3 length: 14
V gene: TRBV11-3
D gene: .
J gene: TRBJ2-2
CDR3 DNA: TGTGCCAGCAGCTCGGCTAGGCTCACCGGGGAGCTGTTTTTT
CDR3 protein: CASSSARLTGELFF

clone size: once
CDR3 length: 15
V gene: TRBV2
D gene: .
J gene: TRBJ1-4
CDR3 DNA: TGTGCCAGCAGTCTAATGGGTGGAGGTAATGAAAAACTGTTTTTT
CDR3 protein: CASSLMGGGNEKLFF

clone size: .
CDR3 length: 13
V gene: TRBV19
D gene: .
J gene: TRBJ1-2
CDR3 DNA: TGTGCCAGTACTGTTAATGGGGGCAATGGCTACACCTTC
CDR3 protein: CASTVNGGNGYTF

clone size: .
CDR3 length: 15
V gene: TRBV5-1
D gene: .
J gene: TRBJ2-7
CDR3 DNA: TGCGCCAGCAGCTTAATCATAGCGGACTCCTACGAGCAGTACTTC
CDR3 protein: CASSLIIADSYEQYF

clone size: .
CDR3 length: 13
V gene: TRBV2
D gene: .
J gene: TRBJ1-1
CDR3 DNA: TGTGCCAGCAGTGGAGGCTGGAACACTGAAGCTTTCTTT
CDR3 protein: CASSGGWNTEAFF

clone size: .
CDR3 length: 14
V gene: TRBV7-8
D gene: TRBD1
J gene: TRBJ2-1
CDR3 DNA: TGTGCCAGCAGCTCCCCGGGACAGTACAATGAGCAGTTCTTC
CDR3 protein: CASSSPGQYNEQFF

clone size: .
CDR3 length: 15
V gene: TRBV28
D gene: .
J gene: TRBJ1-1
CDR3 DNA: TGTGCCAGTCCCAACCTTCGAAGGGGCCCCACTGAAGCTTTCTTT
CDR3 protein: CASPNLRRGPTEAFF

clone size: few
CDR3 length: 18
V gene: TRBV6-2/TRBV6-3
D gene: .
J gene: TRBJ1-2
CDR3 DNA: TGTGCCAGCAGTTACTCTTCTGCAGGAATTTTGTCTAACTATGGCTACACCTTC
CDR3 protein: CASSYSSAGILSNYGYTF

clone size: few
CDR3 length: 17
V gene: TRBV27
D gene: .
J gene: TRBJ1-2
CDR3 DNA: TGTGCCAGCAATATCACCGCATCGACAGGTACTAACTATGGCTACACCTTC
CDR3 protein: CASNITASTGTNYGYTF

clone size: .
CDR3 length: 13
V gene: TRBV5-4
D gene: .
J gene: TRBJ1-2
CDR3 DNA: TGTGCCAGCAGCCTGGACAGTTCCTATGGCTACACCTTC
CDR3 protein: CASSLDSSYGYTF

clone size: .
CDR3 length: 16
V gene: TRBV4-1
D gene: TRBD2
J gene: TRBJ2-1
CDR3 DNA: TGCGCCAGCAGCCAAGGGCTAGCGGGAGCGTGGAATGAGCAGTTCTTC
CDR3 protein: CASSQGLAGAWNEQFF

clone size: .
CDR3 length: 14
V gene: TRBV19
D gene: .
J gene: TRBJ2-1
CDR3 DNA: TGTGCCAGTAGTTTGCGGACTGTTTACAATGAGCAGTTCTTC
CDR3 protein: CASSLRTVYNEQFF

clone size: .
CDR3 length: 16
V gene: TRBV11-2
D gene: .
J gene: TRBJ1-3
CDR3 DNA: TGTGCCAGCAGCTTAATCCGGGGGGCGCGGGGAAACACCATATATTTT
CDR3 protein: CASSLIRGARGNTIYF

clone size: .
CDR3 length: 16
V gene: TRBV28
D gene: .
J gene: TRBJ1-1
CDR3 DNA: TGTGCCAGCAGTTCCCCCCCGTTGGGGCGCGGTACTGAAGCTTTCTTT
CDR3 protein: CASSSPPLGRGTEAFF

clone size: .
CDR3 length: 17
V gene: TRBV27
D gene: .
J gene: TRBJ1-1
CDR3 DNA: TGTGCCAGCAGTTGGGGAGGGGCGAATATTATGAACACTGAAGCTTTCTTT
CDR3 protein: CASSWGGANIMNTEAFF